This T cell receptor (beta chain) came from a study of cytomegalovirus exposure and HLA in healthy donors. The study's findings and limits: Immune exposure information comprised only CMV serostatus.

The primer mix had 60 Vbeta and 13 Jbeta primers. In the original workflow: Some 10 million of some 80 million unique TCR beta chains were shared, per a later count. The table came from immunoSEQ multiplex PCR; TCRdb's copy has only in-frame clones and leaves some out. That table furnishes V, J and clone size, whereas the DNA furnished D and trimming. The sample has 150,000 to 200,000 clones; around 90% are singletons. There were likely unrecorded immune exposures, though donors were nominally healthy when sampled. Of note for this clone: Antigen: not known.

Deletions cut 0 bases from V and 10 bases from J, with 14 bases between. The germline CDR1 and CDR2 sequences are SGHDT and YYEEEE. The CDR3 extends over 15 amino acids. The TCR was taken from a woman in her thirties in good health and CMV-seronegative. The V gene is TRBV5-6, the J gene TRBJ1-6, with unresolved D. Specimen: PBMCs. CDR3 sequence (DNA): TGTGCCAGCAGCTTGGCCGCCGGAGGAAGATCACCCCTCCACTTT. Amino acids: CASSLAAGGRSPLHF.